This paragraph reports one T cell receptor beta chain. The data are from a study of blood T cell repertoires in COVID-19. Methods used by the authors: Estimation of nucleated cell counts was performed using reference gene primer amplification. Some clones are missing from TCRdb's copy, which holds only in-frame ones; the method was immunoSEQ multiplex PCR. The D gene and trimming were derived from the DNA, and the V and J assignments and clone size from that table. Among 200,000 to 250,000 clones listed, 87% were seen once. Sample: peripheral blood. The receptor was derived from a woman aged 18-29 years who had recovered from COVID-19.

In DNA form, the CDR3 reads TGTGCCAGCAGCTTGGGACAGGGGTCCAATCAGCCCCAGCATTTT. This encodes CASSLGQGSNQPQHF. The gene calls are TRBV13 and TRBJ1-5; 10 bases map to TRBD1. Per the germline V gene, CDR1 is PRHDT and CDR2 is FYEKMQ (reference sequence). CDR3 length equals 15 residues. V shed 3 bases, J shed 3 bases, and the junction held 2 bases outside the gene matches.